The 4 T cell receptor beta chains presented below share a single source sample, sequenced in a study of shared clonotypes between healthy human individuals. Sequenced by immunoSEQ multiplex PCR; TCRdb stores in-frame clones only, minus some. The profile shows roughly 2.4 million clones, under 97% of them singletons. The sequenced material came from naive CD4+ T cells sorted from blood. Subset in this sample: CD45RA+ positively selected. Source of these receptors: a man between 18 and 29 years old in good health.

The V call is TRBV10-2, the J call TRBJ1-1, with D possibly matching TRBD1 (5 bases). CDR3 length: 15 residues. V was pared by 0 bases and J by 1 base, with 9 bases between. Per the germline V gene, CDR1 is WSHSY and CDR2 is SAAADI. Here the CDR3 reads CASSESTQGNTEAFF. The CDR3 DNA is TGCGCCAGCAGTGAGTCGACTCAGGGGAACACTGAAGCTTTCTTT.

The chain is built from TRBV19 and TRBJ2-7; D gene unclear. Between the trimmed V and J ends, which lost 4 bases and 6 bases, there was a span of 16 bases. Germline lookup yields CDR1 LNHDA and CDR2 SQIVND (reference sequence). The length of the CDR3 is 14 residues. CDR3 DNA: TGTGCCAGTAGTAATTCCGGGTTAAGGATCGAGCAGTACTTC. Translated, it gives CASSNSGLRIEQYF.

The chain employs TRBV18 and TRBJ2-3, with D unresolved. Trimming stripped 2 bases from V and 0 bases from J, with 12 bases between. The V gene's germline CDR1 is KGHSH and CDR2 LQKENI. The CDR3 is 16 amino acids. CDR3: CASSPMPTTSTDTQYF. The CDR3 DNA follows: TGTGCCAGCTCACCAATGCCGACAACTAGCACAGATACGCAGTATTTT.

In regard to this clone: Additional DNA sequences in this sample encode the identical CDR3. The rearrangement uses TRBV25-1 and TRBJ1-1; unclear D gene. Germline CDR1 MGHDK, CDR2 SYGVNS. This CDR3 region has 11 residues. Trimming pared 7 bases from V and 1 base from J, leaving 4 bases between. The CDR3 DNA sequence: TGTGCCAGCACCAAGAACACTGAAGCTTTCTTT. Residues: CASTKNTEAFF.